Included here is one T cell receptor beta chain sequence, with context. Its antigen is as yet unknown. Amplification of TCR beta CDR3 regions used RNA as the template. TCR CDR3 regions were first amplified by RT-PCR with HTBI primers. TCRdb called the multiplex PCR reads again in MiXCR, with one record for every CDR3 protein. The sample comprises about 480,000 distinct CDR3 sequences, roughly a quarter of which are singletons, and about 11% rests with the top ten. PBMCs were derived from approximately 10 ml fresh peripheral blood. This entry belongs to a study of T cells in Graves' hyperthyroidism and ophthalmopathy. For the study at large: Blood was drawn when the patient was first diagnosed and still untreated.

The study, taken as a whole, reports: Most clonotypes expanded in thyroid above 0.001 were likewise present in blood.

The germline CDR1 and CDR2 sequences are MNHEY and SVGEGT. Trimming removed 7 bases from V and 5 bases from J, with 17 bases in between. This CDR3 is built from 14 residues. The source of this sequence is a woman in her twenties or thirties with Graves' ophthalmopathy. This sequence joins TRBV6-2 or TRBV6-3 and TRBJ1-1; no definite D call. The sample comprised blood. The CDR3 bases are TGTGCCAGCATTGAGGGAGGAGGGAAGACTGAAGCTTTCTTT. Translation: CASIEGGGKTEAFF.